The TCR beta chain under discussion was sequenced for a study of blood T cell repertoires in COVID-19. V gave up 2 bases and J gave up 2 bases; unmatched junction bases: 3. Per germline, CDR1 SGHDT and CDR2 YYEEEE. CDR3 length: 14 residues. This table comes from immunoSEQ multiplex PCR, and its TCRdb copy is limited to in-frame clones, with some not included. The sample lists about 55,000 clones; 80% to 90% were seen once. The TCR comes from a man in his forties with COVID-19, enrolled during active disease. Material: peripheral blood. This rearrangement joins TRBV5-6 to TRBJ1-2; 7 nucleotides match TRBD1. For the CDR3, the DNA is TGTGCCAGCAGCTTAACGACAGGGAACTATGGCTACACCTTC. Translating it yields CASSLTTGNYGYTF.